Here is one T cell receptor (beta chain) with its context. Its antigen is currently unknown. Method: immunoSEQ multiplex PCR; TCRdb's copy keeps in-frame clones and lacks some. This sample yields about 36,000 clones, of which around nine tenths are seen a single time; roughly 6.5% belongs to the top ten. This entry belongs to a study of T cells in localized non-small cell lung cancer. The CDR3 has 13 residues. Trimming removed 6 bases at V and 4 bases at J, with 7 bases between. CDR1 is SGHAT, CDR2 FQNNGV, per germline. Notes on the study in general: Longer overall survival was seen with higher T cell density measured in blood.

The clonotype comes from a woman between 40 and 69 years old with stage I lung adenocarcinoma. The rearrangement uses TRBV11-2 and TRBJ2-6; D gene unclear. The source was peripheral blood, collected before any cancer treatment. The CDR3 spells CASSLGGANVLTF. The CDR3 DNA reads as TGTGCCAGCAGTCTCGGAGGGGCCAACGTCCTGACTTTC.